This is a list of T cell receptor beta chains from one sample in a study of identical twins. TCRdb independently ran MiXCR on the 5' RACE reads; one entry per CDR3 protein. The table shows 1.5 million to 2 million distinct CDR3 sequences, with less than 35% occurring only once. Source material: cord blood. The receptor source for this set is a newborn girl in good health. The CDR3 runs from the conserved cysteine through the conserved F or W. The D gene is left open where the match is weak. Not all rows give a size; the values are once, few, many and, for expanded clones, a class.

>TRBV27|TRBD2|.|TRBJ2-5
CASSPLAILAGSYKQYF
TGTGCCAGCAGTCCCCTCGCCATACTAGCGGGGTCCTACAAGCAGTACTTC
>TRBV20-1|.|.|TRBJ2-4
CSASNQAGSRRVQYF
TGCAGCGCTAGTAATCAGGCTGGTTCTCGGCGGGTTCAGTACTTC
>TRBV28|.|few|TRBJ1-4
CASRRPGTGNEKLFF
TGTGCCAGCAGGCGTCCCGGGACGGGTAATGAAAAACTGTTTTTT
>TRBV28|.|.|TRBJ1-2
CASCAHGGRSYGYTF
TGTGCCAGCTGTGCACACGGGGGGCGAAGCTATGGCTACACCTTC
>TRBV28|.|.|TRBJ2-7
CASSALTTAASYEQYF
TGTGCCAGCAGTGCGCTTACGACAGCCGCTTCCTACGAGCAGTACTTC
>TRBV7-2|TRBD2|few|TRBJ2-3
CASSPYSGRSTDTQYF
TGTGCCAGCAGTCCCTATAGCGGGAGAAGCACAGATACGCAGTATTTT
>TRBV6-6|TRBD1|.|TRBJ1-1
CASSFHWTGNTEAFF
TGTGCCAGCAGTTTTCACTGGACAGGTAACACTGAAGCTTTCTTT
>TRBV20-1|.|.|TRBJ2-7
CSAPPDWTSSYEQYF
TGCAGTGCCCCTCCAGACTGGACGAGCTCCTACGAGCAGTACTTC
>TRBV12-3/TRBV12-4|.|.|TRBJ1-1
CASRVDGNTEAFF
TGTGCCAGCAGGGTGGACGGGAACACTGAAGCTTTCTTT
>TRBV20-1|TRBD2|.|TRBJ2-1
CSARWASGRMWNEQFF
TGCAGTGCTAGATGGGCTAGCGGGAGGATGTGGAATGAGCAGTTCTTC
>TRBV7-2|.|few|TRBJ1-2
CASSLGSGEVYGYTF
TGTGCCAGCAGCTTAGGGTCAGGGGAAGTCTATGGCTACACCTTC
>TRBV9|TRBD2|.|TRBJ2-1
CASSAGLAGGTSSYNEQFF
TGTGCCAGCAGCGCCGGACTAGCGGGGGGTACAAGCTCCTACAATGAGCAGTTCTTC
>TRBV9|.|many|TRBJ2-1
CASSVGLGAERYNEQFF
TGTGCCAGCAGCGTAGGTTTAGGAGCCGAGCGGTACAATGAGCAGTTCTTC
>TRBV12-3/TRBV12-4|TRBD1|few|TRBJ2-7
CASSLQGQGPYEQYF
TGTGCCAGCAGTTTACAGGGACAGGGACCCTACGAGCAGTACTTC
>TRBV20-1|.|few|TRBJ1-2
CSARPGPGHAFLYGYTF
TGCAGTGCTAGGCCCGGACCGGGACACGCGTTCCTCTATGGCTACACCTTC
>TRBV14|.|.|TRBJ2-5
CASSQESWSTSTFHEQYF
TGTGCCAGCAGCCAAGAGTCCTGGTCGACTAGTACGTTCCATGAGCAGTACTTC
>TRBV9|TRBD1|few|TRBJ2-1
CASSVVGGTGSNEQFF
TGTGCCAGCAGCGTAGTAGGGGGGACAGGGAGCAATGAGCAGTTCTTC
>TRBV19|TRBD2|once|TRBJ2-1
CASSYKSGRAGNEQFF
TGTGCCAGTAGCTATAAAAGCGGGAGGGCCGGCAATGAGCAGTTCTTC
>TRBV12-3/TRBV12-4|TRBD2|few|TRBJ2-1
CASPSGGASSYNEQFF
TGTGCCTCCCCTAGCGGGGGGGCAAGCTCCTACAATGAGCAGTTCTTC
>TRBV5-6|.|.|TRBJ2-1
CASSLGAVAYNEQFF
TGTGCCAGCAGCTTAGGGGCCGTCGCCTACAATGAGCAGTTCTTC
>TRBV6-5|.|few|TRBJ2-4
CASGGGLNIQYF
TGTGCCAGCGGCGGAGGGCTAAACATTCAGTACTTC
>TRBV12-3/TRBV12-4|TRBD1|.|TRBJ1-1
CASSHDRGNTEAFF
TGTGCCAGCAGTCACGACAGGGGGAACACTGAAGCTTTCTTT
>TRBV29-1|.|many|TRBJ1-2
CSVETSGGLWGYTF
TGCAGCGTTGAAACGTCCGGGGGCCTATGGGGCTACACCTTC
>TRBV5-1|.|many|TRBJ2-7
CARRVGPYEQYF
TGCGCCCGCCGCGTGGGACCATACGAGCAGTACTTC
>TRBV7-2|.|few|TRBJ1-5
CASSSDSYNQPQHF
TGTGCCAGCAGCTCCGACTCCTACAATCAGCCCCAGCATTTT
>TRBV7-6|TRBD2|few|TRBJ2-7
CASSSSAGGPYEQYF
TGTGCCAGCAGCTCCTCAGCGGGAGGGCCCTACGAGCAGTACTTC
>TRBV20-1|.|few|TRBJ2-3
CSARDPGLGDTQYF
TGCAGTGCTAGAGATCCAGGGCTGGGGGATACGCAGTATTTT
>TRBV10-3|.|.|TRBJ2-7
CAISESASAGEQYF
TGTGCCATCAGTGAGTCTGCTAGCGCTGGTGAGCAGTACTTC
>TRBV12-3/TRBV12-4|.|.|TRBJ1-1
CASSLKRTLNTEAFF
TGTGCCAGCAGTTTAAAGAGGACATTGAACACTGAAGCTTTCTTT
>TRBV20-1|TRBD2|few|TRBJ2-1
CSAEGLAGRNNEQFF
TGCAGTGCTGAGGGACTAGCGGGTCGAAACAATGAGCAGTTCTTC
>TRBV4-1|.|.|TRBJ1-5
CASSRLAGQVNQPQHF
TGCGCCAGCAGCCGCCTCGCAGGGCAGGTAAATCAGCCCCAGCATTTT
>TRBV7-8|.|.|TRBJ2-7
CASSLPRTIWSSYNEQYF
TGTGCCAGCAGCTTACCCCGGACTATTTGGAGTTCCTACAATGAGCAGTACTTC
>TRBV20-1|.|few|TRBJ2-1
CSAAWARPYNEQFF
TGCAGTGCTGCCTGGGCGAGACCATACAATGAGCAGTTCTTC
>TRBV12-3/TRBV12-4|.|few|TRBJ1-1
CASGSSFGEAFF
TGTGCCAGCGGCAGCTCCTTCGGTGAAGCTTTCTTT
>TRBV19|TRBD1|.|TRBJ1-1
CASSIFGQVNTEAFF
TGTGCCAGTAGTATATTCGGACAGGTGAACACTGAAGCTTTCTTT
>TRBV2|TRBD2|.|TRBJ2-4
CASSDGTSGGPLAKNIQYF
TGTGCCAGCAGTGATGGGACTAGCGGGGGCCCCTTAGCCAAAAACATTCAGTACTTC
>TRBV13|TRBD1|.|TRBJ2-1
CASFRTGGGYEQFF
TGTGCCAGTTTCAGGACAGGGGGCGGTTATGAGCAGTTCTTC
>TRBV20-1|.|few|TRBJ2-7
CSAHTGPTLYEQYF
TGCAGTGCTCATACCGGGCCGACACTTTACGAGCAGTACTTC
>TRBV5-1|TRBD1|.|TRBJ2-3
CASSAGTGAPDTQYF
TGCGCCAGCAGCGCCGGGACAGGGGCGCCAGATACGCAGTATTTT
>TRBV12-3/TRBV12-4|.|.|TRBJ1-2
CASSLNFGYGYTF
TGTGCCAGCAGTTTGAATTTCGGCTATGGCTACACCTTC
>TRBV5-1|.|.|TRBJ2-5
CASSYRAEETQYF
TGCGCCAGCAGCTACAGGGCCGAAGAGACCCAGTACTTC
>TRBV12-3/TRBV12-4|.|.|TRBJ2-1
CASSLATLVIHYNEQFF
TGTGCCAGCAGTTTAGCTACACTAGTTATCCACTACAATGAGCAGTTCTTC
>TRBV6-6|TRBD1|.|TRBJ2-4
CASSYKTGAKNIQYF
TGTGCCAGCAGTTACAAGACAGGGGCCAAAAACATTCAGTACTTC
>TRBV12-3/TRBV12-4|TRBD1|few|TRBJ2-7
CASTGQGAYNEQYF
TGTGCCAGCACCGGACAGGGTGCCTACAATGAGCAGTACTTC
>TRBV4-2|.|many|TRBJ2-7
CASSQEIGVSYEQYF
TGTGCCAGCAGCCAAGAGATAGGGGTCTCCTACGAGCAGTACTTC
>TRBV10-3|.|.|TRBJ1-5
CAISDWGLGNQPQHF
TGTGCCATCAGTGACTGGGGGCTGGGCAATCAGCCCCAGCATTTT
>TRBV6-5|.|.|TRBJ1-5
CASSTRQNQPQHF
TGTGCCAGCAGCACAAGACAGAATCAGCCCCAGCATTTT
>TRBV20-1|.|.|TRBJ1-2
CSARHDGYTF
TGCAGTGCTAGACATGACGGCTACACCTTC
>TRBV24-1|.|few|TRBJ2-7
CATSDHSAGSYNEQYF
TGTGCCACCAGTGACCACTCCGCAGGGTCGTACAATGAGCAGTACTTC
>TRBV7-2|TRBD1|few|TRBJ2-3
CASSLAGQGFGTQYF
TGTGCCAGCAGCTTAGCGGGACAGGGGTTCGGTACGCAGTATTTT
>TRBV24-1|.|few|TRBJ2-7
CATSDPDRSYEQYF
TGTGCCACCAGTGACCCGGACCGATCCTACGAGCAGTACTTC
>TRBV6-5|TRBD1|.|TRBJ2-7
CASSYLGTGSYNEQYF
TGTGCCAGCAGTTACCTTGGGACAGGGTCCTACAATGAGCAGTACTTC
>TRBV23-1|.|few|TRBJ2-4
CASSQVDSPTLAKNIQYF
TGCGCCAGCAGTCAAGTGGACAGCCCTACTCTAGCCAAAAACATTCAGTACTTC